These 32 T cell receptor beta chains were all obtained from the same sample, sequenced in a study of cytomegalovirus exposure and HLA in healthy donors. A multiplex PCR was run with 60 Vbeta primers and 13 Jbeta primers. Sequencing was performed with immunoSEQ multiplex PCR; in TCRdb, only in-frame clones are kept and a portion is missing. The table shows about 82,000 clones, with roughly four fifths occurring only once. The specimen was PBMCs. The receptors were gathered from a human donor in good health.

The chain joins TRBV2 to TRBJ1-6; D might be TRBD1 (5 bases). The CDR3 covers 13 residues. Germline-derived CDR1 and CDR2 are SNHLY and FYNNEI. With 6 bases removed from V and 4 bases from J, the gap between germline ends came to 7 bases. CDR3: CASSGGYNSPLHF. In DNA form, the CDR3 reads TGTGCCAGCAGCGGGGGATATAATTCACCCCTCCACTTT. The full variable domain, in which reference TRBV2 and TRBJ1-6 provide the parts outside the CDR3, is EPEVTQTPSHQVTQMGQEVILRCVPISNHLYFYWYRQILGQKVEFLVSFYNNEISEKSEIFDDQFSVERPDGSNFTLKIRSTKLEDSAMYFCASSGGYNSPLHFGNGTRLTVT.

In its sample, this clone was seen once. This sequence joins TRBV7-6 and TRBJ1-2; weak D call: TRBD1 (6 bases). Germline assignment: CDR1 SGHVS and CDR2 FNYEAQ. This CDR3 contains 14 residues. Trimming shortened V by 5 bases and J by 8 bases, and 18 bases separated the two germline ends. The CDR3 reads CASSSGGWGEGYTF. CDR3 coding DNA: TGTGCCAGCAGCAGCGGGGGCTGGGGGGAAGGCTACACCTTC.

This sequence joins TRBV7-2 and TRBJ2-1; 7 bases align to TRBD1. CDR1 SGHTA and CDR2 FQGNSA come from the germline V gene. The V segment lost 1 base and the J segment 8 bases; nucleotides outside the gene matches: 8. The CDR3 consists of 15 residues. The CDR3 DNA is TGTGCCAGCAGCTTAGTAGGGAACAGGGGAGATGAGCAGTTCTTC. Amino acids: CASSLVGNRGDEQFF.

V is TRBV25-1 and J is TRBJ1-2; D remains unclear. CDR3 length: 13 amino acids. The V and J ends lost 6 bases and 2 bases respectively, with 10 bases between them. CDR1 MGHDK and CDR2 SYGVNS come from the germline V gene. CDR3 amino acids: CASSLTLNYGYTF. The CDR3 region has the DNA TGTGCCAGCAGCCTCACTTTGAACTATGGCTACACCTTC.

Only a few counts were recorded for this clone. This chain joins TRBV27 and TRBJ1-1; a possible D gene is TRBD1 (5 bases). This CDR3 has 14 residues. Deletions cut 5 bases from V and 0 bases from J, with 10 bases between. The V gene's germline CDR1 is MNHEY and CDR2 SMNVEV (reference sequence). The CDR3 region is CASSAGLLNTEAFF. The CDR3 DNA is TGTGCCAGCAGTGCGGGACTCCTGAACACTGAAGCTTTCTTT.

V and J are TRBV19 and TRBJ2-7; D perhaps matches TRBD1 (5 bases). V gave up 7 bases and J gave up 2 bases, with 12 bases separating them. The CDR3 contains 13 residues. Per the germline V gene, CDR1 is LNHDA and CDR2 is SQIVND (reference sequence). CDR3 DNA: TGTGCCAGTACGAAGACAGTAACCTACGAGCAGTACTTC. Its protein is CASTKTVTYEQYF. The full variable domain, completed using reference TRBV19 and TRBJ2-7, is DGGITQSPKYLFRKEGQNVTLSCEQNLNHDAMYWYRQDPGQGLRLIYYSQIVNDFQKGDIAEGYSVSREKKESFPLTVTSAQKNPTAFYLCASTKTVTYEQYFGPGTRLTVT.

This chain joins TRBV5-6 and TRBJ1-4; 8 bases are a match to TRBD1. Losses at the gene ends were 6 bases for V and 8 bases for J; bases not matched to a gene: 12. Germline CDR1 is SGHDT and CDR2 is YYEEEE. The CDR3 totals 15 residues. The CDR3 spells CASTRLTGVGEKLFF. The CDR3 nucleotides are TGTGCCAGCACCCGATTGACAGGGGTAGGGGAAAAACTGTTTTTT.

J is TRBJ2-7 and V is TRBV10-1, with TRBD1 as a possible D gene (5 bases). V lost 2 bases and J lost 6, with 14 bases in between. The germline V gene has CDR1 WNHNN and CDR2 SYGVQD (reference sequence). The CDR3 covers 14 residues. CDR3 nucleotide sequence: TGCGCCAGCAGTGAGCAGGGCTCTCTACGCGAGCAGTACTTC. Amino acids: CASSEQGSLREQYF.

This clone came up a few times. The chain combines TRBV6-6 with TRBJ2-7, with 11 nucleotides matching TRBD1. CDR1 and CDR2 from the germline V gene are MNHNY and SVGAGI (reference sequence). The CDR3 is 16 residues long. Trimming at V came to 1 base and at J to 4 bases, leaving 6 bases not matched to a gene. The CDR3 DNA follows: TGTGCCAGCAGTTACTTACCGGGACAGGGGGGGTACGAGCAGTACTTC. Translation gives CASSYLPGQGGYEQYF.

This chain uses TRBV18 with TRBJ2-7, with TRBD1 as a possible D gene (6 bases). V was cut by 4 bases and J by 2 bases, with 15 bases left in between. Germline lookup yields CDR1 KGHSH and CDR2 LQKENI. This CDR3 region has 15 residues. The CDR3 DNA reads TGTGCCAGCTCACGACAGGACTTACCGACCTACGAGCAGTACTTC. Its protein is CASSRQDLPTYEQYF.

This chain links TRBV7-8 with TRBJ2-7, with TRBD1 as a possible D gene (6 bases). The V end lost 1 base, the J end lost 7 bases, and 20 bases lay between the germline ends. The germline V gene encodes CDR1 SGHVS and CDR2 FQNEAQ. There are 16 residues in the CDR3. CDR3 protein: CASSLGGPGPLLEQYF. The CDR3 DNA is TGTGCCAGCAGCTTAGGGGGGCCAGGTCCACTACTAGAGCAGTACTTC.

The chain couples TRBV6-4 to TRBJ2-1, with TRBD1 matching 7 bases. After removal of 5 bases from V and 8 bases from J, the junction contained 9 bases not matched to a gene. The CDR3 is 14 residues long. Germline lookup yields CDR1 MRHNA and CDR2 SNTAGT. As DNA, the CDR3 is TGTGCCAGCAGTAGTAAGGGGGCGCGGGATGAGCAGTTCTTC. It translates to CASSSKGARDEQFF.

The V and J genes are TRBV29-1 and TRBJ2-5; 16 bases are a match to TRBD2. This CDR3 is 16 amino acids long. Trimming took 4 bases from V and 3 from J; bases not matched to a gene: 5. In germline, CDR1 is SQVTM, CDR2 ANQGSEA. As DNA, the CDR3 is TGCAGCGTTGTGGGGACTAGCGGGGGGGCCGAAGAGACCCAGTACTTC. Translating gives CSVVGTSGGAEETQYF.

The rearrangement joins TRBV19 to TRBJ2-7; 8 nucleotides match TRBD1. CDR3 size: 17 residues. Trimming removed 5 bases from V and 1 base from J; junction bases left unmatched: 13. Germline CDR1 reads LNHDA; CDR2 reads SQIVND (reference sequence). The CDR3 coding sequence is TGTGCCAGTAGTGCCAACTCGTACGGACAGGGTTCCTACGAGCAGTACTTC. It translates to CASSANSYGQGSYEQYF.

CDR3 loop: CASSPSYGVRYEQYF. The CDR3 DNA sequence: TGCGCCAGCAGTCCGTCTTACGGGGTTCGCTACGAGCAGTACTTC. J is TRBJ2-7 and V is TRBV5-1; D perhaps matches TRBD2 (5 bases). Germline assignment: CDR1 SGHRS and CDR2 YFSETQ. V lost 5 bases and J lost 3, with 18 bases in between. The CDR3 runs to 15 residues.

The rearrangement joins TRBV7-6 to TRBJ2-7, with TRBD1 matching over 8 bases. This CDR3 has 13 amino acids. In germline, CDR1 is SGHVS, CDR2 FNYEAQ. Trimming took 4 bases from V and 6 from J; bases not matched to a gene: 5. CDR3 nucleotides: TGTGCCAGCAGCTCAGGACAGGGTTTCGAGCAGTACTTC. Protein sequence: CASSSGQGFEQYF.

The chain is built from TRBV29-1 and TRBJ2-2; D possibly corresponds to TRBD1 (5 bases). The V end was cut by 6 bases, the J end by 1 base, with 9 bases between. This CDR3 has 13 residues. The germline V gene encodes CDR1 SQVTM and CDR2 ANQGSEA. In DNA form, the CDR3 reads TGCAGCGTGCGGCAGGGGAACACCGGGGAGCTGTTTTTT. Its protein is CSVRQGNTGELFF.

This clone was detected a few times. The chain recombines TRBV5-1 with TRBJ1-1, with D hard to call. V lost 1 base, J lost 0 bases, and 7 bases lay in between. The CDR3 is 14 amino acids. CDR1 is SGHRS and CDR2 is YFSETQ in the germline V gene. In DNA form, the CDR3 reads TGCGCCAGCAGCTTGAACGGAGTGAACACTGAAGCTTTCTTT. Its translation is CASSLNGVNTEAFF. Using reference TRBV5-1 and TRBJ1-1 for the parts outside the CDR3, the full variable domain is KAGVTQTPRYLIKTRGQQVTLSCSPISGHRSVSWYQQTPGQGLQFLFEYFSETQRNKGNFPGRFSGRQFSNSRSEMNVSTLELGDSALYLCASSLNGVNTEAFFGQGTRLTVV.

The V call is TRBV2, the J call TRBJ1-2; TRBD1 aligns across 9 bases. CDR1 is SNHLY and CDR2 is FYNNEI in the germline V gene. The V segment lost 5 bases and the J segment 5 bases; nucleotides outside the gene matches: 9. CDR3 size: 15 residues. The chain's CDR3 is CASSYMTGGEYGYTF. The CDR3 nucleotides read TGTGCCAGCAGTTATATGACAGGGGGGGAGTATGGCTACACCTTC.

This clone occurred once. The CDR3 loop is CSVTRVAGPSSYNEQFF. The CDR3, as DNA: TGCAGCGTTACAAGGGTAGCGGGGCCCAGCTCCTACAATGAGCAGTTCTTC. The chain joins TRBV29-1 to TRBJ2-1; 8 bases match TRBD2. CDR3 length: 17 amino acids. The trim removed 5 bases at V and 0 bases at J, leaving 12 bases unmatched. The germline V gene has CDR1 SQVTM and CDR2 ANQGSEA.

This sequence joins TRBV18 and TRBJ2-7; TRBD1 aligns across 12 bases. V trimming: 3 bases; J trimming: 4 bases; junction bases outside the gene matches: 4. The CDR3 is made up of 15 amino acids. Looked up from germline, CDR1 is KGHSH and CDR2 is LQKENI. CDR3: CASSPGTGGGYEQYF. CDR3 in DNA: TGTGCCAGCTCACCTGGGACAGGGGGCGGGTACGAGCAGTACTTC.

This chain links TRBV27 with TRBJ2-5; TRBD2 agrees at 9 bases. Unmatched junction bases numbered 5, after V lost 2 bases and J lost 1 base. This CDR3 is 16 amino acids long. Germline lookup yields CDR1 MNHEY and CDR2 SMNVEV (reference sequence). CDR3 loop: CASSLERGASQETQYF. The CDR3 DNA reads as TGTGCCAGCAGTTTAGAGCGGGGGGCGTCCCAAGAGACCCAGTACTTC.

Only one count was recorded for this clone. The CDR3 DNA is TGTGCCAGCAGTTACGACCGGGGACACAATTCACCCCTCCACTTT. It is translated as CASSYDRGHNSPLHF. The chain couples TRBV6-5 to TRBJ1-6, with D possibly TRBD1 on 6 matching bases. Germline V lookup: CDR1 MNHEY, CDR2 SVGAGI. V lost 2 bases to trimming and J lost 7 bases, with 12 bases between them. The CDR3 has 15 amino acids.

This sequence joins TRBV7-9 and TRBJ2-1; possibly TRBD1 for D (5 bases). Looked up from germline, CDR1 is SEHNR and CDR2 is FQNEAQ (reference sequence). Trimming shortened V by 5 bases and J by 0 bases, and 20 bases separated the two germline ends. The CDR3 has 18 amino acids. The CDR3 spells CASSDDTGALSSYNEQFF. The CDR3 DNA follows: TGTGCCAGCAGCGATGATACAGGTGCCTTGAGCTCCTACAATGAGCAGTTCTTC. Together with reference TRBV7-9 and TRBJ2-1, the CDR3 gives the full variable domain: DTGVSQNPRHKITKRGQNVTFRCDPISEHNRLYWYRQTLGQGPEFLTYFQNEAQLEKSRLLSDRFSAERPKGSFSTLEIQRTEQGDSAMYLCASSDDTGALSSYNEQFFGPGTRLTVL.

J is TRBJ2-1 and V is TRBV2; 10 bases fit TRBD1. The junction had 8 bases not matched to a gene; V was cut back by 7 bases and J by 5 bases. Germline V gene data show CDR1 as SNHLY and CDR2 as FYNNEI. This CDR3 is 15 amino acids long. CDR3 in DNA: TGTGCCAGCAAAAAGGACAGGGGGATAGACAATGAGCAGTTCTTC. It codes for CASKKDRGIDNEQFF.

This clone was seen once. The J gene is TRBJ2-3, the V gene TRBV29-1; 8 bases line up with TRBD2. The CDR3 has 14 residues. The V gene's germline CDR1 is SQVTM and CDR2 ANQGSEA. J lost 3 bases, V lost 4 bases, and 6 bases had no gene match. The CDR3 bases are TGCAGCGTTGTTTCGGGGGGGCAGACAGATACGCAGTATTTT. It codes for CSVVSGGQTDTQYF.

The rearrangement joins TRBV10-3 to TRBJ2-5; D may be TRBD2 (6 bases). The end of the DNA fits TRBJ2-7 better, so the J call may be wrong. There are 15 residues in the CDR3. CDR1 is ENHRY, CDR2 SYGVKD, per germline. For the CDR3, the DNA is TGTGCCATCAGTACTCCGGGACTTAACTCCTACGAGCAGTACTTC. Translation: CAISTPGLNSYEQYF.

This CDR3 reads CASSEGRTSGREQFF. As DNA, the CDR3 is TGTGCCAGCAGTGAAGGCCGGACTAGCGGGAGGGAGCAGTTCTTC. The V and J genes are TRBV6-1 and TRBJ2-1; 14 bases fit TRBD2. CDR3 size: 15 residues. The V gene end was trimmed by 1 base and the J gene end by 10 bases; junction bases not matched to a gene: 3. CDR1 is MNHNS and CDR2 is SASEGT in the germline V gene.

The V gene is TRBV4-3, the J gene TRBJ2-1, with 8 bases aligning to TRBD1. The CDR3 length is 14 residues. Germline CDR1 and CDR2: LGHNA and YSLEER. Germline trimming cut 4 bases from V and 6 bases from J; bases unmatched to any gene: 5. CDR3 in amino acids: CASSRLTGVNEQFF. CDR3 DNA: TGCGCCAGCAGCCGGCTGACAGGGGTCAATGAGCAGTTCTTC.

The rearrangement uses TRBV6-1 and TRBJ1-5; D is unresolved. Germline V lookup: CDR1 MNHNS, CDR2 SASEGT. V lost 6 bases to trimming and J lost 0 bases, with 6 bases between them. This CDR3 is built from 13 residues. The CDR3 spells CASSTYSNQPQHF. CDR3 DNA: TGTGCCAGCAGCACCTATAGCAATCAGCCCCAGCATTTT.

V usage is TRBV6-5 and J usage is TRBJ2-7, with 9 bases matching TRBD1. The germline V gene encodes CDR1 MNHEY and CDR2 SVGAGI. The V segment lost 5 bases and the J segment 4 bases; nucleotides outside the gene matches: 6. The CDR3 runs to 14 residues. In DNA, the CDR3 is TGTGCCAGCAGTGCCGGGACAGGGATATACGAGCAGTACTTC. Amino acid sequence: CASSAGTGIYEQYF.

The gene calls are TRBV2 and TRBJ2-1, with 8 bases fitting TRBD1. The trim removed 6 bases at V and 5 bases at J, leaving 6 bases unmatched. The V gene's germline CDR1 is SNHLY and CDR2 FYNNEI. CDR3 length equals 14 residues. The CDR3 DNA is TGTGCCAGCAGCCTCGGACAGGGACACAATGAGCAGTTCTTC. It encodes CASSLGQGHNEQFF.